This TCR beta chain came from a study of beta chain features in type 1 diabetes. Isolated RNA was reverse transcribed in full, so expressed TCRB transcripts were sequenced. This table comes from immunoSEQ multiplex PCR, and its TCRdb copy is limited to in-frame clones, with some not included. Of 300,000 to 350,000 clones listed, less than 9.5% are singletons. This clone was seen a handful of times. The CDR3 is made up of 12 amino acids. V lost 6 bases and J lost 7, with 9 bases in between. Looked up from germline, CDR1 is MNHEY and CDR2 is SVGAGI. This clonotype originated in a woman between 18 and 29 years old in good health. Input material: central memory CD4+ T cells from blood. The V and J genes are TRBV6-5 and TRBJ1-4; D is perhaps TRBD1 (5 bases). CDR3 nucleotide sequence: TGTGCCAGCAGGGGTGGGGGTGAAAAACTGTTTTTT. Its translation: CASRGGGEKLFF.